This TCR beta chain was obtained from a study of cytomegalovirus exposure and HLA in healthy donors. Study-level background: The platform used for the 100 to 150 validation repertoires matched that of the 666 first-cohort repertoires, a later analysis reported.

The CDR3 has 20 residues. Regarding the study as a whole: The study recorded 150 to 200 TCR beta chains that were cytomegalovirus-associated. Some public TCRs appeared in many individuals, while most sequences were rare. In the roughly 120 validation repertoires, a later analysis found that first-cohort TCR clusters tended to co-occur.

TCRdb's table, derived via immunoSEQ multiplex PCR, lists solely in-frame clones and lacks some. The sample has 160,000 or so clones, 88% seen once; the top ten hold roughly 3%. This clone was seen just once. Its antigen is unidentified. The sample taken for sequencing was PBMCs. The chain joins TRBV21-1 to TRBJ2-2; TRBD1 is taken as the D call from the table, unchecked against the DNA. TRBV21-1 is an annotated pseudogene. The sequence derives from a young man in good health and CMV-seronegative. The CDR3 DNA reads TGTGCCAGCAGCAAAGGGGGAATGTCGCCGGGGACAGTGAACACCGGGGAGCTGTTTTTT. Its protein is CASSKGGMSPGTVNTGELFF.